This TCR beta chain comes out of a study of post-analysis software for immune sequencing data. Study-wide context: Disease courses included relapsing-remitting, secondary progressive and progressive-relapsing multiple sclerosis. Study conclusions and caveats: Strong co-clustering by F measure was seen for same-batch samples. A significant reduction in normalized Chao1 diversity was observed in multiple sclerosis patients versus controls. Five or six TRBV segments, TRBV5-6, TRBV5-1 and TRBV20-1 among them, were found more frequent in patients than controls.

To note about this clonotype: The antigen is unknown.

Prepared libraries of TCR beta cDNA carried unique molecular identifiers. Some 500,000 cDNA molecules were obtained from roughly 1 to 10 million T cells. TCRdb called the PCR reads again in MiXCR, with one record for every CDR3 protein. The repertoire has around 710,000 distinct CDR3 sequences, around 45% of them found once; the top ten carry roughly 5.2%. This CDR3 has 12 residues. The V and J ends lost 1 base and 5 bases respectively, with 4 bases between them. The germline CDR1 and CDR2 sequences are SGHRS and YFSETQ. V is TRBV5-1 and J is TRBJ2-1; the D is unclear. This sequence originates from a girl between 5 and 17 years old with multiple sclerosis. The specimen was blood. The CDR3, as DNA: TGCGCCAGCAGCTTGCCAGACAATGAGCAGTTCTTC. Protein product: CASSLPDNEQFF.